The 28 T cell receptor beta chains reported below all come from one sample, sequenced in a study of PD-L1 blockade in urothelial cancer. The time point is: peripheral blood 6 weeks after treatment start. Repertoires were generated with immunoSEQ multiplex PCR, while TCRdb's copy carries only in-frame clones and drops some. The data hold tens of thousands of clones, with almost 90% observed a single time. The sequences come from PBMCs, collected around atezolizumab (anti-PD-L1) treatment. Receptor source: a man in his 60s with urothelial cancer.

CDR3 nucleotide sequence: TGTGCCAGCAGTGCCCGGGACGCGGGCGGGGCAGATACGCAGTATTTT. Residues: CASSARDAGGADTQYF. The chain combines TRBV2 with TRBJ2-3; weak D call: TRBD2 (6 bases). Looked up from germline, CDR1 is SNHLY and CDR2 is FYNNEI. The length of the CDR3 is 16 residues. Trimming removed 4 bases at V and 4 bases at J, with 18 bases between.

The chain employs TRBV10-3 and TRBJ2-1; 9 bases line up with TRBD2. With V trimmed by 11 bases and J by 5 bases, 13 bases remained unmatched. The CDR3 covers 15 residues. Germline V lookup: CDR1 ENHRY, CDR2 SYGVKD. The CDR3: CASRAALAGNNEQFF. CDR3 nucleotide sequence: TGTGCCTCCCGGGCCGCCCTAGCGGGGAACAATGAGCAGTTCTTC.

CDR3 residues: CACLASGGAYDTQYF. The CDR3 DNA reads TGTGCCTGCCTAGCTAGCGGGGGGGCCTACGATACGCAGTATTTT. The chain links TRBV30 to TRBJ2-3; 12 bases line up with TRBD2. V shed 6 bases, J shed 6 bases, and the junction held 10 bases outside the gene matches. Germline values: CDR1 GTSNPN, CDR2 SVGIG (reference sequence). This CDR3 is built from 15 residues.

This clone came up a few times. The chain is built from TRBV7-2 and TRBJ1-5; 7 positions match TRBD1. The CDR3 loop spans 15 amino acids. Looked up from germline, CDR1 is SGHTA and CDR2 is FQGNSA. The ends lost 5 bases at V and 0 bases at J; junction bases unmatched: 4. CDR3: CASSRDSNSNQPQHF. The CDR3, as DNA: TGTGCCAGCAGCCGGGACAGTAATAGCAATCAGCCCCAGCATTTT.

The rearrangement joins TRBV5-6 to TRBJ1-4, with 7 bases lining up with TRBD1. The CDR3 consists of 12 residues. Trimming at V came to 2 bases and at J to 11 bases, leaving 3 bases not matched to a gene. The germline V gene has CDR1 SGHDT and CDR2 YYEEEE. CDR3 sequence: CASSFGQAKLFF. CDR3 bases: TGTGCCAGCAGCTTTGGACAGGCTAAACTGTTTTTT.

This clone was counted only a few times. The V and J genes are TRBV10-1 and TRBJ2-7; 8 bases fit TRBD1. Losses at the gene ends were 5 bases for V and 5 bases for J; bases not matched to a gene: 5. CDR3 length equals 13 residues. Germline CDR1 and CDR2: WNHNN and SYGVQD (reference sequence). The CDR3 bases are TGCGCCAGCAGTTCGTCAGGGGGCAACGAGCAGTACTTC. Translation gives CASSSSGGNEQYF.

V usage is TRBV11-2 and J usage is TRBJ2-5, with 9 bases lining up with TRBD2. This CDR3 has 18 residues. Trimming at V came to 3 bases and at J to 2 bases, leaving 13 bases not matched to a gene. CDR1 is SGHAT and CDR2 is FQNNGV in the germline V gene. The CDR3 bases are TGTGCCAGCAGCTTTAGTCCCCTCGGTCTAGCGGGACAAGAGACCCAGTACTTC. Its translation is CASSFSPLGLAGQETQYF.

The CDR3 reads CASSEHDRDTQYF. For the CDR3, the DNA is TGTGCCAGCAGTGAACATGACAGGGATACGCAGTATTTT. The chain employs TRBV6-5 and TRBJ2-3, with D tentatively TRBD1 (6 bases). The germline V gene encodes CDR1 MNHEY and CDR2 SVGAGI. The CDR3 sequence is 13 residues long. V dropped 5 bases and J dropped 6 bases, with 12 bases sitting between them.

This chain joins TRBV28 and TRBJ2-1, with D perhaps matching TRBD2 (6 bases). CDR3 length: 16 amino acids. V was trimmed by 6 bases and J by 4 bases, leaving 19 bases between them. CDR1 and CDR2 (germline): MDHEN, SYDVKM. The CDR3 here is CASRSTSIPPYNEQFF. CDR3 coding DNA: TGTGCCAGCAGGTCGACTAGTATCCCACCATACAATGAGCAGTTCTTC.

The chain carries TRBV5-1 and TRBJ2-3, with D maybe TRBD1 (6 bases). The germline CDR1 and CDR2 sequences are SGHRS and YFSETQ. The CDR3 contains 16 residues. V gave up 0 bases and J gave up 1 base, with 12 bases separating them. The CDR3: CASSLEGVGGTDTQYF. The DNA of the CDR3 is TGCGCCAGCAGCTTGGAGGGGGTTGGTGGCACAGATACGCAGTATTTT.

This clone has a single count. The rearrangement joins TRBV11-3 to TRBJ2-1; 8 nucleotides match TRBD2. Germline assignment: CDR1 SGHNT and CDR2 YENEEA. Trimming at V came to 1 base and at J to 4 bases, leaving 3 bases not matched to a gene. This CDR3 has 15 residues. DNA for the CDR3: TGTGCCAGCAGCTTAGCAGCGGGGGTATACAATGAGCAGTTCTTC. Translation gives CASSLAAGVYNEQFF. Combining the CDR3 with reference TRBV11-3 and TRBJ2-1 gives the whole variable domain EAGVVQSPRYKIIEKKQPVAFWCNPISGHNTLYWYLQNLGQGPELLIRYENEEAVDDSQLPKDRFSAERLKGVDSTLKIQPAELGDSAVYLCASSLAAGVYNEQFFGPGTRLTVL.

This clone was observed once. The CDR3 sequence is CASSRQGLGITEAFF. The CDR3 coding sequence is TGTGCCAGCAGTCGACAGGGCCTAGGTATCACTGAAGCTTTCTTT. This rearrangement joins TRBV6-6 to TRBJ1-1, with 7 bases fitting TRBD1. V lost 5 bases, J lost 4 bases, and 10 bases stayed unmatched. The CDR3 is made up of 15 amino acids. CDR1 is MNHNY and CDR2 is SVGAGI in the germline V gene (reference sequence).

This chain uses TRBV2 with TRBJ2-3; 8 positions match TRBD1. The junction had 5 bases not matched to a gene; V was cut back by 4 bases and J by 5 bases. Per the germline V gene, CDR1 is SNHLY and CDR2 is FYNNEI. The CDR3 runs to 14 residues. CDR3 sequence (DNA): TGTGCCAGCAGTGTACAGGGGGAAGAAGATACGCAGTATTTT. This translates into CASSVQGEEDTQYF.

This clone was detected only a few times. DNA for the CDR3: TGTGCCAGCACCGGAATCAGGGGATTCTACTATGGCTACACCTTC. It yields the protein CASTGIRGFYYGYTF. The chain uses TRBV28 and TRBJ1-2, with a weak D call TRBD1 (6 bases). V was trimmed by 7 bases and J by 3 bases, leaving 18 bases between them. This CDR3 region has 15 residues. Germline CDR1 reads MDHEN; CDR2 reads SYDVKM.

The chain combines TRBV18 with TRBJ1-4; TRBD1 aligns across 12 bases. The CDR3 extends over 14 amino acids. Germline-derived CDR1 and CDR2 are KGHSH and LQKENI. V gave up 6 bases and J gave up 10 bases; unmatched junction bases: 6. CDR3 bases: TGTGCCAGCTCGCGAGGGACAGGGGGCGGAAAACTGTTTTTT. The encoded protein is CASSRGTGGGKLFF.

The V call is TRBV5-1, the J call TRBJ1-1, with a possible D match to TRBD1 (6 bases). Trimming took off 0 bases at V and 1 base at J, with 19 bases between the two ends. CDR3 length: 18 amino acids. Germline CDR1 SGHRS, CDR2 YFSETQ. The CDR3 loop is CASSLDTDFDRPNTEAFF. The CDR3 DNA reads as TGCGCCAGCAGCTTGGACACGGACTTCGACAGGCCGAACACTGAAGCTTTCTTT.

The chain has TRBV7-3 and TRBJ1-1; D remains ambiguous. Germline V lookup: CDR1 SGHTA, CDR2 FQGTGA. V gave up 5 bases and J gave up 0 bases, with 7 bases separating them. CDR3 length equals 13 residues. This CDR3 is CASSTTLNTEAFF. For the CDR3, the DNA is TGTGCCAGCAGCACAACCCTGAACACTGAAGCTTTCTTT.

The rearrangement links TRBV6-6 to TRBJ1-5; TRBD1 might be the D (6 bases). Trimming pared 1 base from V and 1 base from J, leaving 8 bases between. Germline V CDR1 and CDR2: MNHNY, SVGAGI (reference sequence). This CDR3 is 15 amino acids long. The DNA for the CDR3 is TGTGCCAGCAGTTACTGGACAGAAAGCAATCAGCCCCAGCATTTT. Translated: CASSYWTESNQPQHF.

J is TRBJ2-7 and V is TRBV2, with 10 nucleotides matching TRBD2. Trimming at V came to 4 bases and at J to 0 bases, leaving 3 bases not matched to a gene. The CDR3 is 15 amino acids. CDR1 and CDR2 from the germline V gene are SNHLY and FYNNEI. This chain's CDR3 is CASSASSGSSYEQYF. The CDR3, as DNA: TGTGCCAGCAGTGCATCTAGCGGGAGCTCCTACGAGCAGTACTTC. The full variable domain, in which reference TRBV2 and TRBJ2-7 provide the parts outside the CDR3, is EPEVTQTPSHQVTQMGQEVILRCVPISNHLYFYWYRQILGQKVEFLVSFYNNEISEKSEIFDDQFSVERPDGSNFTLKIRSTKLEDSAMYFCASSASSGSSYEQYFGPGTRLTVT.

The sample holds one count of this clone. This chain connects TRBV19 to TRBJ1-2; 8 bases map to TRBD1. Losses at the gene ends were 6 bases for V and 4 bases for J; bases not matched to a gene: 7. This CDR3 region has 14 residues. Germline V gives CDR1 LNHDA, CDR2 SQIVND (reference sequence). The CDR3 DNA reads TGTGCCAGTAGAACAGGGGGTAGCCCCTATGGCTACACCTTC. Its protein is CASRTGGSPYGYTF. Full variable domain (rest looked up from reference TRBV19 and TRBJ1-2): DGGITQSPKYLFRKEGQNVTLSCEQNLNHDAMYWYRQDPGQGLRLIYYSQIVNDFQKGDIAEGYSVSREKKESFPLTVTSAQKNPTAFYLCASRTGGSPYGYTFGSGTRLTVV.

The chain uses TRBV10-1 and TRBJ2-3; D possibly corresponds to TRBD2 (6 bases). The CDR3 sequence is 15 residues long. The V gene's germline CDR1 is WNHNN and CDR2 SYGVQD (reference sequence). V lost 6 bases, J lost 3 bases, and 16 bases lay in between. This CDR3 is CASSPGGAVTDTQYF. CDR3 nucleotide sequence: TGCGCCAGCAGCCCCGGGGGAGCGGTTACAGATACGCAGTATTTT.

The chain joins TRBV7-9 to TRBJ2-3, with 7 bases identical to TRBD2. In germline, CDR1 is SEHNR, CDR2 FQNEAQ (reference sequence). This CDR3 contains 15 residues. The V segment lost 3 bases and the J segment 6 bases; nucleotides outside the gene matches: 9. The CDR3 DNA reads TGTGCCAGCAGCTTTGGGGACTGGCGGGAGGATACGCAGTATTTT. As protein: CASSFGDWREDTQYF.

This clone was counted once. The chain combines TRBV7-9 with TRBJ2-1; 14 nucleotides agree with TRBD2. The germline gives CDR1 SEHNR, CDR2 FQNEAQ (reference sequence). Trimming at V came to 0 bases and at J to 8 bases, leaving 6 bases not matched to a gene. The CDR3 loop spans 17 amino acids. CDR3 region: CASSLAQGLAGVDEQFF. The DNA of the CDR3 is TGTGCCAGCAGCTTAGCTCAGGGACTAGCGGGGGTGGATGAGCAGTTCTTC.

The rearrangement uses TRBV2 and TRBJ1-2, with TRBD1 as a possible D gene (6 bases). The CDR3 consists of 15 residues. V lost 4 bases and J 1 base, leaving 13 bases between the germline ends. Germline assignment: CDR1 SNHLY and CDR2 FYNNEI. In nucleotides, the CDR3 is TGTGCCAGCAGTGGTTCCCCAGGGGATAACTATGGCTACACCTTC. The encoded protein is CASSGSPGDNYGYTF.

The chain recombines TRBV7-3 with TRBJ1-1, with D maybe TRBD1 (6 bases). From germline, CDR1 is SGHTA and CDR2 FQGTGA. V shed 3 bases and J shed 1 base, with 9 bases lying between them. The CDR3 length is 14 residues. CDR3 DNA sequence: TGTGCCAGCAGCTTGGGACACGGGAACACTGAAGCTTTCTTT. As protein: CASSLGHGNTEAFF.

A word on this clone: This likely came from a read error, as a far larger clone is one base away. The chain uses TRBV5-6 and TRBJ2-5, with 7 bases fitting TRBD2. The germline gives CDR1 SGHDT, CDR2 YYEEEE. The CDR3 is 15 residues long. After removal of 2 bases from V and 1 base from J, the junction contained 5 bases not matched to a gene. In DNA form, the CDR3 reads TGTGCCAGCAGCTTAGGGCGGGAGAGCCAAGAGACCCAGTACTTC. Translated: CASSLGRESQETQYF.

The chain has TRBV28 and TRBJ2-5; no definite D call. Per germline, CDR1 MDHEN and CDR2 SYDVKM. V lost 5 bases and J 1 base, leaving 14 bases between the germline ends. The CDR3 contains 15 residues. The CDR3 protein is CASSRPQAFQETQYF. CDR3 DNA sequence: TGTGCCAGCAGTCGGCCCCAGGCTTTCCAAGAGACCCAGTACTTC.

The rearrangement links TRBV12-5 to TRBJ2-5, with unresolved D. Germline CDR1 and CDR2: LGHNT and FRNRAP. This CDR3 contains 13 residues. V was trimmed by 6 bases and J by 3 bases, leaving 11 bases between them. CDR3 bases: TGTGCTAGTGGGTTTGCAACAGAAGAGACCCAGTACTTC. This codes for CASGFATEETQYF.